These 3 T cell receptor beta chains share one sample of origin, sequenced in a study of OX40 agonist ivuxolimab in advanced cancers. Receptor amplification or capture employed the immunoSEQ multiplex PCR assay. The immuneACCESS repertoire file appears here via TCRdb, limited to in-frame rearrangements. These files lack a portion of the clones; in checked studies, under half of the deficit traces to unresolved V genes, and the cause of the others is not known. Present in this sample are fewer than 35,000 clones, around 81% of which were seen just once. The ten largest account for about 20% of the sample. The sample here was CD4+ or CD8+ T cells sorted from blood, taken in a trial of the OX40 agonist ivuxolimab. The receptors were sampled from an adult with an advanced solid tumor such as melanoma, head and neck, liver or kidney cancer.

The chain couples TRBV6-5 to TRBJ1-3; no firm D call. Per the germline V gene, CDR1 is MNHEY and CDR2 is SVGAGI. Trimming removed 8 bases from V and 0 bases from J, with 8 bases in between. The CDR3 length is 13 residues. CDR3 region: CASGESSGNTIYF. CDR3 nucleotides: TGTGCCAGCGGAGAGAGCTCTGGAAACACCATATATTTT.

The CDR3 here is CAISMDNSYEQYF. The CDR3 DNA is TGTGCCATCAGTATGGACAACTCCTACGAGCAGTACTTC. The chain uses TRBV10-3 and TRBJ2-7; perhaps TRBD1 as D (5 bases). With 5 bases removed from V and 0 bases from J, the gap between germline ends came to 8 bases. Germline V gene lookup returns CDR1 ENHRY and CDR2 SYGVKD. The CDR3 is 13 amino acids.

The J gene is TRBJ2-3, the V gene TRBV29-1; 11 nucleotides match TRBD2. V was pared by 4 bases and J by 5 bases, with 11 bases of the junction left unmatched. The CDR3 is 16 amino acids. CDR1 is SQVTM and CDR2 is ANQGSEA in the germline V gene. The CDR3 spells CSVVGTSGSFVDTQYF. Written as DNA, the CDR3 is TGCAGCGTTGTGGGAACTAGCGGGAGCTTTGTAGATACGCAGTATTTT.